This is a list of T cell receptor beta chains from one sample in a study of siplizumab effects on memory and regulatory T cells. Profiling relied on immunoSEQ multiplex PCR, and the TCRdb table lists in-frame clones only, not all of them. Found here are tens of thousands of clones, over 85% of them singletons; the top ten hold over 5%. Sequencing was performed on CD8+ T cells sorted from blood. These receptors originate from a human donor in good health. CDR3s include the opening cysteine and the closing phenylalanine or tryptophan. D genes are given only for firm matches. Size values are once, few and many counts, or a class for expanded clones, and some rows have none.

CDR3 protein	CDR3 DNA	D gene	clone size	V gene	CDR3 length	J gene
CASSARTGFYEQYF	TGTGCCAGCAGCGCCCGGACAGGGTTCTACGAGCAGTACTTC	TRBD1	NA	TRBV9	14	TRBJ2-7
CASSLSGGMNTEAFF	TGTGCCAGCAGTTTATCGGGGGGCATGAACACTGAAGCTTTCTTT	NA	NA	TRBV27	15	TRBJ1-1
CASSLEGDNPYYNEQFF	TGCGCCAGCAGCTTGGAAGGAGACAACCCTTACTACAATGAGCAGTTCTTC	NA	NA	TRBV5-1	17	TRBJ2-1
CASSRGSLVSYEQYF	TGTGCCAGCAGTCGGGGCTCACTTGTCTCCTACGAGCAGTACTTC	NA	NA	TRBV27	15	TRBJ2-7
CASSQDERGWTMNTEAFF	TGTGCCAGCAGCCAAGATGAGCGGGGTTGGACTATGAACACTGAAGCTTTCTTT	NA	NA	TRBV4-2	18	TRBJ1-1
CATSRVSAGDYEQYF	TGTGCCACCAGCAGAGTGTCCGCGGGAGACTACGAGCAGTACTTC	TRBD2	NA	TRBV15	15	TRBJ2-7
CASSPTGSNYGYTF	TGTGCCAGCAGCCCGACAGGATCCAACTATGGCTACACCTTC	NA	NA	TRBV6-1	14	TRBJ1-2
CAWSGGDTEAFF	TGTGCCTGGTCCGGGGGTGACACTGAAGCTTTCTTT	NA	NA	TRBV30	12	TRBJ1-1
CASSFWEVHEQFF	TGTGCCAGCAGCTTTTGGGAGGTGCATGAGCAGTTCTTC	NA	NA	TRBV5-4	13	TRBJ2-1
CASSPDSNSNQPQHF	TGTGCCAGCAGCCCGGACAGTAATAGCAATCAGCCCCAGCATTTT	NA	NA	TRBV7-8	15	TRBJ1-5
CASSYTMPPYEQHF	TGTGCCAGCAGTTACACCATGCCGCCCTACGAGCAGCACTTC	NA	NA	TRBV6-5	14	TRBJ2-7
CASSEAGLTGSSNTEAFF	TGTGCCAGCAGTGAAGCGGGACTGACAGGGTCTAGTAACACTGAAGCTTTCTTT	TRBD1	once	TRBV2	18	TRBJ1-1
CASSFPLGSESTEAFF	TGTGCCAGCAGCTTTCCGCTGGGCTCCGAGAGCACTGAAGCTTTCTTT	NA	NA	TRBV5-5	16	TRBJ1-1
CASSLGLNTGELFF	TGTGCCAGCAGCTTAGGACTGAACACCGGGGAGCTGTTTTTT	NA	few	TRBV13	14	TRBJ2-2
CASSIGLEEEQFF	TGTGCCAGTAGTATTGGGCTTGAGGAGGAGCAGTTCTTC	NA	NA	TRBV19	13	TRBJ2-1
CATSREGQFIDTQYF	TGTGCCACCAGCAGAGAGGGACAGTTCATAGATACGCAGTATTTT	TRBD1	NA	TRBV15	15	TRBJ2-3
CASSLGRTSGFNEQFF	TGTGCCAGCAGCTTAGGGCGGACTAGCGGGTTCAATGAGCAGTTCTTC	TRBD2	NA	TRBV7-2	16	TRBJ2-1
CASSLGSGNTEAFF	TGTGCCAGCAGCTTAGGGTCCGGGAACACTGAAGCTTTCTTT	NA	NA	TRBV13	14	TRBJ1-1
CAWSVTASYGYTF	TGTGCCTGGAGTGTAACGGCAAGTTATGGCTACACCTTC	NA	NA	TRBV30	13	TRBJ1-2
CASSLVGRTYQETQYF	TGTGCCAGCAGCTTAGTCGGCAGGACGTACCAAGAGACCCAGTACTTC	NA	NA	TRBV7-6	16	TRBJ2-5
CASSEYGTSRGGETQYF	TGTGCCAGCAGTGAATACGGGACTAGTAGGGGGGGGGAGACCCAGTACTTC	TRBD2	once	TRBV25-1	17	TRBJ2-5
CASRGDRMTYEQYF	TGCGCCAGCAGGGGGGACAGGATGACCTACGAGCAGTACTTC	TRBD1	NA	TRBV5-1	14	TRBJ2-7
CASSLKGNTGELFF	TGTGCCAGCAGCTTAAAGGGAAACACCGGGGAGCTGTTTTTT	NA	NA	TRBV13	14	TRBJ2-2
CAISPEGDRTYNEQFF	TGTGCCATCAGTCCTGAAGGGGACAGGACGTACAATGAGCAGTTCTTC	TRBD1	NA	TRBV10-3	16	TRBJ2-1
CASSWETGGWETQYF	TGTGCTAGCAGCTGGGAAACAGGGGGATGGGAGACCCAGTACTTC	TRBD1	NA	TRBV7-7	15	TRBJ2-5
CASSRSEDTLGEQYF	TGTGCCAGCAGCCGATCTGAGGACACCCTAGGCGAGCAGTACTTC	NA	NA	TRBV7-9	15	TRBJ2-7
CASSQDRDRRNYGYTF	TGTGCCAGCAGCCAAGATCGGGACAGGAGAAACTATGGCTACACCTTC	TRBD1	NA	TRBV4-2	16	TRBJ1-2
CASSSTSGGYQETQYF	TGTGCCAGCAGCTCAACTAGCGGGGGGTACCAAGAGACCCAGTACTTC	TRBD2	NA	TRBV7-9	16	TRBJ2-5
CATSRGGDRAFSYEQYF	TGTGCCACCAGCAGAGGCGGTGACAGAGCTTTCTCCTACGAGCAGTACTTC	NA	NA	TRBV15	17	TRBJ2-7
CASSEVDNMNTEAFF	TGTGCCAGCAGTGAAGTGGATAACATGAACACTGAAGCTTTCTTT	NA	NA	TRBV6-1	15	TRBJ1-1
CASSKPGGAHYEQYF	TGTGCCAGCAGCAAACCAGGGGGAGCCCACTACGAGCAGTACTTC	TRBD1	NA	TRBV7-8	15	TRBJ2-7
CASSLAVSSNQPQHF	TGTGCCAGCAGCTTGGCAGTAAGTAGCAATCAGCCCCAGCATTTT	NA	NA	TRBV5-6	15	TRBJ1-5
CASGTLGLAGTQYF	TGTGCTTCCGGGACGTTGGGACTAGCGGGGACCCAGTACTTC	TRBD2	NA	TRBV7-7	14	TRBJ2-5
CSVAGLATYEQYF	TGCAGCGTTGCGGGACTGGCGACCTACGAGCAGTACTTC	NA	NA	TRBV29-1	13	TRBJ2-7
CASSLNPVNTEAFF	TGTGCCAGCAGTCTCAACCCAGTGAACACTGAAGCTTTCTTT	NA	NA	TRBV27	14	TRBJ1-1
CASSLATTGGENIQYF	TGTGCCAGCAGCTTAGCGACAACGGGAGGAGAAAACATTCAGTACTTC	TRBD2	NA	TRBV11-3	16	TRBJ2-4
CASSLSSPRLAGDNEQFF	TGTGCCAGCAGCTTGAGCTCACCCCGACTAGCGGGGGACAATGAGCAGTTCTTC	TRBD2	NA	TRBV7-3	18	TRBJ2-1
CATSRGGGGQPQHF	TGTGCCACCAGCAGGGGAGGGGGTGGGCAGCCCCAGCATTTT	NA	once	TRBV15	14	TRBJ1-5
CASSFVDRTYEQYF	TGTGCCAGCAGTTTTGTCGACCGAACCTACGAGCAGTACTTC	NA	NA	TRBV27	14	TRBJ2-7
CSASKGNEKLFF	TGCAGCGCCTCCAAGGGAAATGAAAAACTGTTTTTT	NA	NA	TRBV29-1	12	TRBJ1-4
CASQDRSPEQYF	TGTGCCAGCCAGGACAGATCTCCCGAGCAGTACTTC	NA	NA	TRBV6-1	12	TRBJ2-7
CASSPPESWMNTEAFF	TGTGCCAGCAGCCCACCAGAATCTTGGATGAACACTGAAGCTTTCTTT	NA	NA	TRBV9	16	TRBJ1-1
CASSLRRTSGREQYF	TGTGCCAGCAGCTTAAGGAGGACTAGCGGGCGCGAGCAGTACTTC	TRBD2	NA	TRBV7-2	15	TRBJ2-7
CASSLSSGGASEQFF	TGTGCCAGCAGCTTGAGCAGCGGGGGGGCCAGTGAGCAGTTCTTC	TRBD2	NA	TRBV13	15	TRBJ2-1
CASSLGSGTSGVVYF	TGTGCCAGCAGCTTGGGATCCGGGACTAGCGGTGTCGTGTACTTC	TRBD2	NA	TRBV13	15	TRBJ2-7
CASSPRLAGAPQETQYF	TGTGCCAGCAGCCCTCGACTAGCGGGGGCCCCTCAAGAGACCCAGTACTTC	TRBD2	NA	TRBV9	17	TRBJ2-5
CASSLTGDWAEAFF	TGTGCCAGCAGCTTAACGGGAGATTGGGCTGAAGCTTTCTTT	NA	NA	TRBV11-3	14	TRBJ1-1
CASSAWDSWTDTQYF	TGTGCCAGCAGTGCCTGGGACAGCTGGACAGATACGCAGTATTTT	TRBD1	once	TRBV2	15	TRBJ2-3
CASSLGGGEQFF	TGTGCCAGCAGTTTAGGTGGGGGTGAGCAGTTCTTC	NA	NA	TRBV27	12	TRBJ2-1
CASSPGQSNSPLHF	TGCGCCAGCAGCCCGGGACAAAGTAATTCACCCCTCCACTTT	NA	few	TRBV4-1	14	TRBJ1-6
CASGEGGETQYF	TGTGCCAGCGGTGAGGGTGGAGAGACCCAGTACTTC	NA	NA	TRBV5-6	12	TRBJ2-5
CASSGGTSGRALEQFF	TGTGCCAGCAGTGGCGGGACTAGCGGGAGGGCCCTTGAGCAGTTCTTC	TRBD2	NA	TRBV6-1	16	TRBJ2-1
CASSHQVGGEEYF	TGCGCCAGCAGCCATCAGGTAGGGGGGGAGGAGTACTTC	NA	NA	TRBV4-1	13	TRBJ2-7
CAWMGGGSGNTIYF	TGTGCCTGGATGGGAGGGGGCTCTGGAAACACCATATATTTT	NA	NA	TRBV30	14	TRBJ1-3
CASSGGFQGDEQYF	TGTGCCAGCAGCGGAGGCTTTCAGGGCGACGAGCAGTACTTC	NA	once	TRBV9	14	TRBJ2-7
CASSFFADRGPVNEQFF	TGTGCCAGCAGCTTTTTCGCGGACAGGGGGCCGGTCAATGAGCAGTTCTTC	TRBD1	NA	TRBV7-6	17	TRBJ2-1
CASSPVIDWSYNEQFF	TGTGCCAGCAGCCCGGTCATTGACTGGTCCTACAATGAGCAGTTCTTC	NA	NA	TRBV7-2	16	TRBJ2-1
CASSSDRAGANVLTF	TGTGCCAGCAGCTCGGACAGGGCTGGGGCCAACGTCCTGACTTTC	TRBD1	NA	TRBV5-5	15	TRBJ2-6